The present T cell receptor (beta chain) was sequenced within a study of T cells in Graves' hyperthyroidism and ophthalmopathy. TCR beta CDR3 region amplification was performed from RNA transcripts. Using the HTBI primer set, a first-round RT-PCR was run on the TCR CDR3. MiXCR was run by TCRdb on the multiplex PCR reads, yielding one entry per CDR3 protein. In the table there are about 770,000 distinct CDR3 sequences, roughly a sixth of which are singletons. General observations from the study: Most clonotypes expanded in the thyroid (above 0.001) were also present in blood.

V shed 6 bases and J 3 bases; nucleotides not matched to a gene: 14. CDR3 length equals 17 residues. CDR1 SNHLY and CDR2 FYNNEI come from the germline V gene. This clonotype was picked up many times. Its antigen is unknown. V usage is TRBV2 and J usage is TRBJ1-2; 9 bases agree with TRBD1. The sample taken for sequencing was blood. The TCR originated in a woman between 50 and 59 years old with Graves' hyperthyroidism that later progressed to Graves' ophthalmopathy. The DNA of the CDR3 is TGTGCCAGCAGCTCAGGGGGCACAGGGGGCGAGGACTATGGCTACACCTTC. It translates to CASSSGGTGGEDYGYTF.